The 9 T cell receptor beta chains presented below share a single source sample, sequenced in a study of pediatric ulcerative colitis. The repertoire was sequenced with immunoSEQ multiplex PCR; TCRdb's copy has only in-frame clones and lacks some. This repertoire shows roughly 64,000 clones, roughly 90% found once; its top ten account for roughly 3.8%. The sample taken for sequencing was blood. All receptors come from a boy aged 10-17 years with severe ulcerative colitis.

The J gene is TRBJ2-5, the V gene TRBV6-8; 7 bases fit TRBD2. The CDR3 contains 14 residues. V trimming: 7 bases; J trimming: 5 bases; junction bases outside the gene matches: 10. In germline, CDR1 is MNHGY, CDR2 SAAAGT. The CDR3 DNA reads as TGTGCCAGCACTCGGGACTACCCATCGGAGACCCAGTACTTC. This sequence encodes CASTRDYPSETQYF.

The chain joins TRBV7-8 to TRBJ2-1; D remains ambiguous. Trimming cost V 1 base and J 0 bases, with 7 bases left between them. This CDR3 spans 15 amino acids. Germline values: CDR1 SGHVS, CDR2 FQNEAQ. CDR3 sequence: CASSLEVSSYNEQFF. CDR3 bases: TGTGCCAGCAGCTTAGAGGTCAGCTCCTACAATGAGCAGTTCTTC. Complete variable domain (other parts from reference TRBV7-8 and TRBJ2-1): GAGVSQSPRYKVAKRGQDVALRCDPISGHVSLFWYQQALGQGPEFLTYFQNEAQLDKSGLPSDRFFAERPEGSVSTLKIQRTQQEDSAVYLCASSLEVSSYNEQFFGPGTRLTVL.

This chain joins TRBV11-3 and TRBJ2-1; D call uncertain. Germline CDR1 is SGHNT and CDR2 is YENEEA. This CDR3 comprises 13 residues. V was clipped by 0 bases and J by 7 bases, with 7 bases between them. CDR3 sequence reads: CASSLDSPNEQFF. The CDR3 bases are TGTGCCAGCAGCTTAGACTCGCCGAATGAGCAGTTCTTC.

V and J are TRBV4-1 and TRBJ2-3; 10 bases align to TRBD2. J lost 0 bases, V lost 1 base, and 10 bases had no gene match. Germline V lookup: CDR1 MGHRA, CDR2 YSYEKL. The CDR3 has 19 amino acids. CDR3 sequence: CASSQVLLAGLISTDTQYF. In DNA, the CDR3 is TGCGCCAGCAGCCAAGTCTTACTAGCGGGGTTGATTAGCACAGATACGCAGTATTTT.

In DNA, the CDR3 is TGTGCCAGCAGTGAAGATTGGCCGGTCGACAATGAAAAACTGTTTTTT. Translation: CASSEDWPVDNEKLFF. The rearrangement uses TRBV2 and TRBJ1-4; no reliable D call. V gave up 1 base and J gave up 5 bases, with 14 bases separating them. This CDR3 contains 16 residues. Per the germline V gene, CDR1 is SNHLY and CDR2 is FYNNEI.

The V call is TRBV5-1, the J call TRBJ2-2; 9 positions match TRBD2. The CDR3 length is 21 residues. V dropped 1 base and J dropped 4; count of bases not matched to a gene: 20. Germline-derived CDR1 and CDR2 are SGHRS and YFSETQ. In nucleotides, the CDR3 is TGCGCCAGCAGCTTGAATTTGGTGTCTAGCGGGAAAGGGTTAGGCACCGGGGAGCTGTTTTTT. It specifies CASSLNLVSSGKGLGTGELFF.

The CDR3 sequence is CASSSSSGIRTDTQYF. DNA for the CDR3: TGTGCCAGCAGCTCCTCTAGCGGGATCCGCACAGATACGCAGTATTTT. The chain uses TRBV9 and TRBJ2-3; 9 bases are shared with TRBD2. V lost 4 bases to trimming and J lost 1 base; unmatched junction nucleotides: 7. CDR3 length: 16 residues. Germline-derived CDR1 and CDR2 are SGDLS and YYNGEE. Full variable domain (missing parts from reference TRBV9 and TRBJ2-3): DSGVTQTPKHLITATGQRVTLRCSPRSGDLSVYWYQQSLDQGLQFLIQYYNGEERAKGNILERFSAQQFPDLHSELNLSSLELGDSALYFCASSSSSGIRTDTQYFGPGTRLTVL.

This clone has only one observation. The genes are TRBV4-1 and TRBJ2-7; 10 bases align to TRBD1. In germline, CDR1 is MGHRA, CDR2 YSYEKL. The V and J ends lost 4 bases and 3 bases, in that order; junction bases with no gene match: 3. The CDR3 runs 14 residues. As DNA, the CDR3 is TGCGCCAGCAGCCCGGGACAGGGGCACTACGAGCAGTACTTC. This gives the protein CASSPGQGHYEQYF.

The chain combines TRBV13 with TRBJ2-5, with TRBD2 identical over 8 bases. Germline-derived CDR1 and CDR2 are PRHDT and FYEKMQ (reference sequence). The CDR3 is 17 amino acids. V lost 5 bases, J lost 5 bases, and 16 bases stayed unmatched. CDR3 in DNA: TGTGCCAGCAGCCCCGGAGAACGGGAGGGCCGGGAGGAGACCCAGTACTTC. This translates into CASSPGEREGREETQYF.